This T cell receptor beta chain was recorded in a study of blood T cells in healthy people across ages. General study findings and limits: Older individuals had lower TCR beta diversity per million T cells (the decline was roughly linear).

Germline loops: CDR1 ENHRY, CDR2 SYGVKD. V shed 3 bases and J 1 base; nucleotides not matched to a gene: 10. CDR3 size: 17 residues. A second PCR, run for about 7 to 11 cycles, used a sample-barcoded 5' primer plus a J-beta primer mix. TCRdb reanalysed the 5' RACE reads using MiXCR and keeps one entry per CDR3 protein. The sample has 800,000 or so distinct CDR3 sequences; 62% are singletons. Concerning this clonotype itself: What it recognizes is unknown.

This TCR derives from a man under 40 in good health. The sequenced sample was blood. V and J are TRBV10-3 and TRBJ1-1, with 8 bases identical to TRBD1. The CDR3: CAISEGTGDVRNTEAFF. The CDR3 DNA reads TGTGCCATCAGTGAAGGGACAGGAGACGTGCGGAACACTGAAGCTTTCTTT.